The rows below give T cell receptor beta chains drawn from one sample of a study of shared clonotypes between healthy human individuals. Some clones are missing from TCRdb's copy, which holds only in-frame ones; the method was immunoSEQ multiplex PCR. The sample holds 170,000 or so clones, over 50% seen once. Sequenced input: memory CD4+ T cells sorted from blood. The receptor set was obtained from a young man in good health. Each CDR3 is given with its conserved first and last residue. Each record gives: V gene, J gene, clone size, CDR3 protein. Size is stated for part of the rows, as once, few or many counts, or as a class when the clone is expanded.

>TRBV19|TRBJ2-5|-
CASSPQRLAGGETQYF
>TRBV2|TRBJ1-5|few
CASSEPRDDQPQHF
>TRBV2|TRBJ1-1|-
CASRTQSRVEAFF
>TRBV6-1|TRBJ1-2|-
CASSKGYRDDGYTF
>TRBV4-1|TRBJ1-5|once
CASSQEYTLSNQPQHF
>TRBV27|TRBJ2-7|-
CASSSKGLAGSEQYF
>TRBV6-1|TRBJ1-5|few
CASARNSNQPQHF
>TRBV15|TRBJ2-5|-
CATRFRPQETQYF
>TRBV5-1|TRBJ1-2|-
CASSPNRDGYTF
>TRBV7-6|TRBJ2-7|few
CASSSMRTSGSNEQYF
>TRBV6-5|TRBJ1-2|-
CASSLQGADYGYTF
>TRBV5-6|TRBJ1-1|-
CASSFGTVGDTEAFF
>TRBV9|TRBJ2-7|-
CASSLETGVEQYF
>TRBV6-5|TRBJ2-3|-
CASTHTDTQYF
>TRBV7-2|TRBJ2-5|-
CASSLQSQETQYF
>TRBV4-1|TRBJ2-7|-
CASSQDPVVRLSSYEQYF
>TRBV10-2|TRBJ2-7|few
CASRDRGYEQYF
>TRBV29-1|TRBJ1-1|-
CSVYGRSSSTEAFF
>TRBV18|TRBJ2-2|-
CASSPSPRGTGELFF
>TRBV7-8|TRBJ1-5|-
CASSSGQGEGVLHF
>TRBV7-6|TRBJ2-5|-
CASSLAAGGETQYF
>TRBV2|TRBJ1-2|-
CASSSMGQPGYGYTF
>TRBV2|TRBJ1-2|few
CASSQEREPTYGYTF
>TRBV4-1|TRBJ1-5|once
CASSQDVSTGHQPQHF
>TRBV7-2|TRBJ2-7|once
CASRPGTGNEQYF
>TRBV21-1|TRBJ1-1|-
CASSKVVSITEAFF
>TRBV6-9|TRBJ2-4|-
CASSFQDIQYF
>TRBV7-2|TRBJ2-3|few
CASSLGNTQYF
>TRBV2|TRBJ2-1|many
CASRPNTYNEQFF
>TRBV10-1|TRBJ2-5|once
CASSDSGGQETQYF
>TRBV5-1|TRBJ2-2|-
CASTREGGELFF
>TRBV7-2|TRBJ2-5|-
CASSLSQGLAGHQETQYF
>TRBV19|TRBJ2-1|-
CASSSPGTNNEQFF
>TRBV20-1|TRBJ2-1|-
CSRMIGGEQFF
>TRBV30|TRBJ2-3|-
CAWGELDTQYF
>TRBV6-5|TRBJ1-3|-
CASSLGQGFSGNTIYF
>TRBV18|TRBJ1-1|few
CASSRDRDTEAFF
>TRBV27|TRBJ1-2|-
CASSQTGQYGYTF
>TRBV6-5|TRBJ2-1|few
CASSPGTPIYNEQFF
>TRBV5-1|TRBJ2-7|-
CASSPAGTRASYEQYF
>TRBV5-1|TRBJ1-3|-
CASSQDRVDTIYF
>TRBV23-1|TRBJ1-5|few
CASSQSSRGEHNQPQHF
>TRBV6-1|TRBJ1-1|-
CASSEPSEAFF
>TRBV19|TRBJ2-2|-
CASSVHRDTGELFF
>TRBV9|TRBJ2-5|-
CASSPHQQYQETQYF
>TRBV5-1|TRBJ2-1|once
CASSLQGASYNEQFF
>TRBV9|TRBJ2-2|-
CASSVGLTGELFF
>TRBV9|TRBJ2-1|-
CASSVGPRNEQFF
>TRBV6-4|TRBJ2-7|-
CASSVVVSYEQYF
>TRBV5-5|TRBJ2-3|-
CASSRSPVSDTQYF
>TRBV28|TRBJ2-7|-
CASLRQGANYEQYF
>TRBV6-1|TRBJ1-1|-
CASSLDRSSAFF
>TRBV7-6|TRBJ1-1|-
CASSADLNTEAFF
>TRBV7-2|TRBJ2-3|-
CASSLGPKDTQYF
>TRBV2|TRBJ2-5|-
CASSELTGQETQYF